This T cell receptor beta chain was identified in a study of shared clonotypes between healthy human individuals. The table came from immunoSEQ multiplex PCR; TCRdb's copy has only in-frame clones and leaves some out. The table shows some 1,400,000 clones, with roughly 96% occurring only once. The CDR3 has 12 amino acids. V was pared by 8 bases and J by 6 bases, with 14 bases between. The germline V gene has CDR1 SQVTM and CDR2 ANQGSEA. This sequence joins TRBV29-1 and TRBJ2-1; D is undetermined. Sequenced input: naive CD4+ T cells sorted from blood. The subset: CD45RA+ positively selected. The TCR originated in a man aged 25-45 years in good health. CDR3 sequence (DNA): TGCAGCCTAAAAGCAGTCTCCAATGAGCAGTTCTTC. Residues: CSLKAVSNEQFF.